This passage covers 5 T cell receptor beta chains from one sample sequenced in a study of naive and memory T cell subsets. TCR cDNA received a 3' ligated oligonucleotide that carried a UMI. Amplification of ligated cDNA took four PCR rounds with SP2 and nested alpha and beta constant primers. TCRdb independently ran MiXCR on the 5' RACE reads; one entry per CDR3 protein. The sample includes roughly 60,000 distinct CDR3 sequences, under 8.5% of them seen just once. These receptors were collected from a male donor in good health.

This clonotype has at least ten counts. V gene TRBV21-1 combines with J gene TRBJ1-2; the D call TRBD1 from the table was never checked on the DNA. TRBV21-1 is noted as a pseudogene. The CDR3 extends over 15 amino acids. The DNA for the CDR3 is TGTGCCAGCACCCTGCAGTATACGATTAACTATGGCTACACCTTC. This codes for CASTLQYTINYGYTF.

This clonotype was counted between two and nine times. The rearrangement links TRBV4-1 to TRBJ2-7; D is perhaps TRBD1 (6 bases). Deletions cut 0 bases from V and 6 bases from J, with 15 bases between. The CDR3 consists of 15 residues. Germline V gene data show CDR1 as MGHRA and CDR2 as YSYEKL. The CDR3: CASSQDPGDYLEQYF. CDR3 nucleotide sequence: TGCGCCAGCAGCCAAGATCCAGGGGATTATCTCGAGCAGTACTTC.

The J gene is TRBJ1-1, the V gene TRBV29-1; TRBD1 agrees at 7 bases. The trim removed 1 base at V and 4 bases at J, leaving 3 bases unmatched. Germline loops: CDR1 SQVTM, CDR2 ANQGSEA. This CDR3 is built from 13 residues. CDR3 nucleotides: TGCAGCGTTGAAGGTCAGGGGGGCACTGAAGCTTTCTTT. It is translated as CSVEGQGGTEAFF.

The chain has TRBV12-5 and TRBJ1-1; weak D call: TRBD1 (6 bases). Deletions cut 7 bases from V and 1 base from J, with 13 bases between. The V gene's germline CDR1 is LGHNT and CDR2 FRNRAP. This CDR3 is built from 14 residues. The chain's CDR3 is CASAQWDKNTEAFF. CDR3 nucleotide sequence: TGTGCTAGTGCCCAGTGGGACAAGAACACTGAAGCTTTCTTT.

This clonotype was observed at least ten times. This rearrangement joins TRBV3-1 to TRBJ1-2; D possibly corresponds to TRBD1 (6 bases). V lost 0 bases to trimming and J lost 6 bases, with 11 bases between them. CDR1 and CDR2 from the germline V gene are LGHDT and YNNKEL (reference sequence). There are 14 residues in the CDR3. The CDR3 nucleotides are TGTGCCAGCAGCCAAGATCAAGGGGGACATGGCTACACCTTC. Residues: CASSQDQGGHGYTF.